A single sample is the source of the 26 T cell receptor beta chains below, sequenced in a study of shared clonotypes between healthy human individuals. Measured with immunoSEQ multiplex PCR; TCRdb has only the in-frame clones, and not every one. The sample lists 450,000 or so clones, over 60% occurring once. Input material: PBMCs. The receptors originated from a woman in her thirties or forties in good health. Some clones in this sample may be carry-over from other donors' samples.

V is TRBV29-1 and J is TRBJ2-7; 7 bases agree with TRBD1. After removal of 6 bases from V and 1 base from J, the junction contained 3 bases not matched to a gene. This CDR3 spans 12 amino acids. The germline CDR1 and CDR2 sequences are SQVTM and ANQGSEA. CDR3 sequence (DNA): TGCAGCGTGGGGGACAGATCCTACGAGCAGTACTTC. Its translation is CSVGDRSYEQYF.

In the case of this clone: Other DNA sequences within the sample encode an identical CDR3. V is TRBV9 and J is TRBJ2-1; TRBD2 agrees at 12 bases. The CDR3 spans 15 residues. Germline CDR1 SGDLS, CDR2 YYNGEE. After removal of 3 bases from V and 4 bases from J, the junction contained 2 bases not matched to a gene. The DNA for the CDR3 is TGTGCCAGCAGCGCGGGACTAGCGGGTTACAATGAGCAGTTCTTC. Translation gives CASSAGLAGYNEQFF. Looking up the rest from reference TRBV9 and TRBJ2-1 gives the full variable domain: DSGVTQTPKHLITATGQRVTLRCSPRSGDLSVYWYQQSLDQGLQFLIQYYNGEERAKGNILERFSAQQFPDLHSELNLSSLELGDSALYFCASSAGLAGYNEQFFGPGTRLTVL.

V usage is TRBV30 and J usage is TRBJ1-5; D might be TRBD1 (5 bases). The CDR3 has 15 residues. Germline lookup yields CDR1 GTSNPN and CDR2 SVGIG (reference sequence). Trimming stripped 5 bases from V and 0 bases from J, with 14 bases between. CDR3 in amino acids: CAWALTGNSNQPQHF. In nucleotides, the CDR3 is TGTGCCTGGGCCCTTACAGGCAATAGCAATCAGCCCCAGCATTTT.

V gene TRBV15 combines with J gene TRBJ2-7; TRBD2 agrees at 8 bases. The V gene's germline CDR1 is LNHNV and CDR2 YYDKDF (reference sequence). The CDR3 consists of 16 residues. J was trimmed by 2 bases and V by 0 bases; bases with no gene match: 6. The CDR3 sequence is CATSRDSGGFTYEQYF. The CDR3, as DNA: TGTGCCACCAGCAGAGATTCGGGGGGGTTCACCTACGAGCAGTACTTC. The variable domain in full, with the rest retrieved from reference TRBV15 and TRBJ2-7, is DAMVIQNPRYQVTQFGKPVTLSCSQTLNHNVMYWYQQKSSQAPKLLFHYYDKDFNNEADTPDNFQSRRPNTSFCFLDIRSPGLGDTAMYLCATSRDSGGFTYEQYFGPGTRLTVT.

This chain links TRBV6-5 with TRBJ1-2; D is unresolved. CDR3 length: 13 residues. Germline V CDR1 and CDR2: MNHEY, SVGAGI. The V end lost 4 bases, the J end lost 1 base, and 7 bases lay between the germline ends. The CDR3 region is CASSLGSNYGYTF. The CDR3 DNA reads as TGTGCCAGCAGTTTGGGCAGTAACTATGGCTACACCTTC.

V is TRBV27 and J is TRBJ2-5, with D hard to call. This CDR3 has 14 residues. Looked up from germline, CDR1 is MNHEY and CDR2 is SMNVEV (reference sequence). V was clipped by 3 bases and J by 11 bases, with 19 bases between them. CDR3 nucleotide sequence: TGTGCCAGCAGTTTTTACAGTCCGTCGAGTGAGCAGTACTTC. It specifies CASSFYSPSSEQYF.

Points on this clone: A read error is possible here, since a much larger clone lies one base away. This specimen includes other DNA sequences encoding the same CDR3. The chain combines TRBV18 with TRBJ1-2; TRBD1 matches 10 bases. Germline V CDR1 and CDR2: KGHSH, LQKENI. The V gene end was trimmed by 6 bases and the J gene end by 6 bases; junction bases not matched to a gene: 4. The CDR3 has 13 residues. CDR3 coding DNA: TGTGCCAGCTCCCTCGGGACAGGGGATGGCTACACCTTC. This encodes CASSLGTGDGYTF.

The CDR3 spells CASSLLRQGRAEAFF. As DNA, the CDR3 is TGCGCCAGCAGCTTGCTCCGACAGGGCAGGGCGGAAGCTTTCTTT. This chain links TRBV5-1 with TRBJ1-1, with 7 nucleotides matching TRBD1. V was pared by 1 base and J by 8 bases, with 11 bases of the junction left unmatched. There are 15 residues in the CDR3. Germline assignment: CDR1 SGHRS and CDR2 YFSETQ.

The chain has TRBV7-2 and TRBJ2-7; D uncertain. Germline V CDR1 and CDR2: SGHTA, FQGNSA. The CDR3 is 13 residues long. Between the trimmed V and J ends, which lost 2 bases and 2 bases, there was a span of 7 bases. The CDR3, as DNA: TGTGCCAGCAGCTTATACACAGCCTACGAGCAGTACTTC. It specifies CASSLYTAYEQYF.

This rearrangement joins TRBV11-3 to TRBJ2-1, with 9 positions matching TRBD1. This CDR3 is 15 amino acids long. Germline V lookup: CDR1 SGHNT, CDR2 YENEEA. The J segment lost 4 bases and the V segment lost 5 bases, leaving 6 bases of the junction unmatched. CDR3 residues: CASSTGTGPYNEQFF. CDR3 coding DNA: TGTGCCAGCAGCACCGGGACAGGGCCATACAATGAGCAGTTCTTC.

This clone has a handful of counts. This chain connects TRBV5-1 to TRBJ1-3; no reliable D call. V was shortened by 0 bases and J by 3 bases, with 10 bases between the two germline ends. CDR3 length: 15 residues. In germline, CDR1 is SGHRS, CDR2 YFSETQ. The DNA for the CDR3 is TGCGCCAGCAGCTTGGACGGGGTCGGTGGAAACACCATATATTTT. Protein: CASSLDGVGGNTIYF.

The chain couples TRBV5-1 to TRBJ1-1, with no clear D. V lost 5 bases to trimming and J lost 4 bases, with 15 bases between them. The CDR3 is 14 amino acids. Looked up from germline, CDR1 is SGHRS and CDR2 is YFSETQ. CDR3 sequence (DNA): TGCGCCAGCAGTTACGAAAGGGTGGGCACTGAAGCTTTCTTT. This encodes CASSYERVGTEAFF.

Here the CDR3 DNA reads TGCAGCGTTGTTGGGACAGGGGACGGCACAGATACGCAGTATTTT. Its protein product is CSVVGTGDGTDTQYF. V gene TRBV29-1 combines with J gene TRBJ2-3; 10 bases agree with TRBD1. The CDR3 is made up of 15 amino acids. V was pared by 4 bases and J by 1 base, with 5 bases of the junction left unmatched. Looked up from germline, CDR1 is SQVTM and CDR2 is ANQGSEA.

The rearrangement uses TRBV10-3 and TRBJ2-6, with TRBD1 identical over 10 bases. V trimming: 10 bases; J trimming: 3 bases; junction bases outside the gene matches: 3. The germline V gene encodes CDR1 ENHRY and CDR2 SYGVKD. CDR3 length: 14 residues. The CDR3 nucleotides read TGTGCCACCGGGACAGGGGTTGGGGCCAACGTCCTGACTTTC. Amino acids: CATGTGVGANVLTF.

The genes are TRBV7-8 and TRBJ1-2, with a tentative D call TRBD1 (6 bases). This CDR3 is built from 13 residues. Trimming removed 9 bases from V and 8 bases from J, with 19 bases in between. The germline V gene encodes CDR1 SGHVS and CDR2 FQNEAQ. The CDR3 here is CASRRLGASGYTF. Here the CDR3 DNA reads TGTGCCAGTAGAAGGCTGGGGGCTAGCGGCTACACCTTC. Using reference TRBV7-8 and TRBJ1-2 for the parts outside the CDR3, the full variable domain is GAGVSQSPRYKVAKRGQDVALRCDPISGHVSLFWYQQALGQGPEFLTYFQNEAQLDKSGLPSDRFFAERPEGSVSTLKIQRTQQEDSAVYLCASRRLGASGYTFGSGTRLTVV.

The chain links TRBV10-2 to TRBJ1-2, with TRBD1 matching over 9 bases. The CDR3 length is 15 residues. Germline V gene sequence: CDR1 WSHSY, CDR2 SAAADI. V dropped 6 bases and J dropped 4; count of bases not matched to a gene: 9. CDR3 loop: CASSPDRGRIYGYTF. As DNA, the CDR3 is TGCGCCAGCAGCCCAGACAGGGGGAGGATCTATGGCTACACCTTC.

The CDR3 region has the DNA TGTGCCAGCACCTCCCAGGGGGCTAATCAGCCCCAGCATTTT. This codes for CASTSQGANQPQHF. The chain joins TRBV6-1 to TRBJ1-5, with 8 positions matching TRBD1. Trimming at V came to 7 bases and at J to 4 bases, leaving 6 bases not matched to a gene. Germline V CDR1 and CDR2: MNHNS, SASEGT. CDR3 size: 14 residues.

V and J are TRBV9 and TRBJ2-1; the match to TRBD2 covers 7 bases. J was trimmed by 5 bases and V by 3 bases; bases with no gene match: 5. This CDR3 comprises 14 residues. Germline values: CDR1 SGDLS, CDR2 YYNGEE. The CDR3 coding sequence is TGTGCCAGCAGCGCTAGCGGTAATAACAATGAGCAGTTCTTC. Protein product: CASSASGNNNEQFF.

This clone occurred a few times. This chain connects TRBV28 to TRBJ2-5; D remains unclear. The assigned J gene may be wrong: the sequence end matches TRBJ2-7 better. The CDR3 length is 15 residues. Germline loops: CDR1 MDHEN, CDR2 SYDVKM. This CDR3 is CASSLVLAPRHEQYF. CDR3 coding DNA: TGTGCCAGCAGTTTGGTCTTAGCACCTCGACACGAGCAGTACTTC.

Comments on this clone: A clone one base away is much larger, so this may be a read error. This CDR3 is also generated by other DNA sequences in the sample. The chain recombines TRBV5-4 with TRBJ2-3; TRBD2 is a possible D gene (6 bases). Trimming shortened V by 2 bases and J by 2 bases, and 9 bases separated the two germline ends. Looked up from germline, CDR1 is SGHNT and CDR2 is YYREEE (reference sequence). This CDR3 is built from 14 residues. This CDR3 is CASSFAGPTDTQYF. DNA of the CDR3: TGTGCCAGCAGCTTCGCGGGACCCACAGATACGCAGTATTTT.

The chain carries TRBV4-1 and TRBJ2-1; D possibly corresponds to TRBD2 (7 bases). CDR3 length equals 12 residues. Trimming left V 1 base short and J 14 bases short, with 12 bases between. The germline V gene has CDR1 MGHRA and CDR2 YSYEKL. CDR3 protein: CASSQGGRGKFF. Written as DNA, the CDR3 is TGCGCCAGCAGCCAAGGGGGGCGGGGGAAGTTCTTC.

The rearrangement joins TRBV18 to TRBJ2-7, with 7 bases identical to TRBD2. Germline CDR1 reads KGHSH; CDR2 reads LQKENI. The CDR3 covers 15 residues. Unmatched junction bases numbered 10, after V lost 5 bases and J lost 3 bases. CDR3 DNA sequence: TGTGCCAGCTCAACTAATCCTGGGAGGGACTACGAGCAGTACTTC. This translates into CASSTNPGRDYEQYF. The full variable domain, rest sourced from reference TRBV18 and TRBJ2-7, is NAGVMQNPRHLVRRRGQEARLRCSPMKGHSHVYWYRQLPEEGLKFMVYLQKENIIDESGMPKERFSAEFPKEGPSILRIQQVVRGDSAAYFCASSTNPGRDYEQYFGPGTRLTVT.

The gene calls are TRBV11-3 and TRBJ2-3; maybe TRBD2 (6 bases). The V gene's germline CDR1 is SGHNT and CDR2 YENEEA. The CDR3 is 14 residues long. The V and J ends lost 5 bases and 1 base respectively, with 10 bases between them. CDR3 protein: CASSAGRGTDTQYF. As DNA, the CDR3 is TGTGCCAGCAGCGCGGGGCGCGGCACAGATACGCAGTATTTT.

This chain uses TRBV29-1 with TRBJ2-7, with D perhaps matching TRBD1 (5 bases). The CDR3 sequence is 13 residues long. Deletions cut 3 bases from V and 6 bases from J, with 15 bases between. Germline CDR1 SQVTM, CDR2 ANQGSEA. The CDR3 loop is CSVEQGFLSEQYF. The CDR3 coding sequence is TGCAGCGTTGAGCAGGGCTTTCTCTCCGAGCAGTACTTC.

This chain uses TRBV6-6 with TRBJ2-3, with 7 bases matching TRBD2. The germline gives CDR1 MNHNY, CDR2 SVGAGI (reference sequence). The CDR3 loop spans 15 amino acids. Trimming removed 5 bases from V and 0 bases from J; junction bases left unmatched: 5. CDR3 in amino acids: CASSQLAASTDTQYF. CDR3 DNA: TGTGCCAGCAGTCAGCTAGCGGCTAGCACAGATACGCAGTATTTT.

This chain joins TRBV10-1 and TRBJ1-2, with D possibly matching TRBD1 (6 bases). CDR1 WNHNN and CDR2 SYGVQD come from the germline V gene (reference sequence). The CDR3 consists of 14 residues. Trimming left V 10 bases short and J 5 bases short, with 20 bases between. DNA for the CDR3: TGCGCCATCCTTTCTTTACGGACAGCATATGGCTACACCTTC. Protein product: CAILSLRTAYGYTF.